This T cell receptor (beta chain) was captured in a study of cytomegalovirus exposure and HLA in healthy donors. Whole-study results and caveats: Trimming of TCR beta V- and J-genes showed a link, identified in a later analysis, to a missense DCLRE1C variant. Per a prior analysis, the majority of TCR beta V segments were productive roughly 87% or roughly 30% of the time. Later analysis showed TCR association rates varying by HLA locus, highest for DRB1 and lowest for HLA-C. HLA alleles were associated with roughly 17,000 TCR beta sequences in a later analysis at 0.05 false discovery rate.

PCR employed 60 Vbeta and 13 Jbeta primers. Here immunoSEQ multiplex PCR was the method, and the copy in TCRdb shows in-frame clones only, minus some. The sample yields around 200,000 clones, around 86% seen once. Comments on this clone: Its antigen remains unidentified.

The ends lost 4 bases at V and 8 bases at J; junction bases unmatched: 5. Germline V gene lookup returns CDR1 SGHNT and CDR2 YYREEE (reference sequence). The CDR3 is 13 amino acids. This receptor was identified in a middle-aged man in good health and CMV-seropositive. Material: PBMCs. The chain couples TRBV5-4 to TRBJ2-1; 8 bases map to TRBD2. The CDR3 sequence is CASSPPGGYEQFF. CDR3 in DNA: TGTGCCAGCAGCCCTCCGGGGGGGTATGAGCAGTTCTTC.